This TCR beta chain was identified during a study of T cell repertoires in aging, cancer and after chemotherapy. Across the whole study: Over several months to years, re-sampled healthy donor repertoires clearly shared clones.

This clonotype was recorded a few times. Multiplex touch-down PCR with TRB-A/B primers amplified rearranged V-D-J TRB sequences. MiXCR, run by TCRdb on the multiplex PCR reads, gives a single entry per CDR3 protein. The sample contains roughly 12,000 distinct CDR3 sequences, 20% to 30% of which appear only once. This CDR3 is 12 amino acids long. V shed 6 bases and J shed 6 bases, with 12 bases lying between them. Germline V CDR1 and CDR2: DFQATT, SNEGSKA (reference sequence). TCR beta rearrangements were amplified from peripheral blood genomic DNA. This receptor was identified in a human donor in good health. The chain links TRBV20-1 to TRBJ2-1; D is possibly TRBD1 (6 bases). The specimen sequenced was blood. CDR3: CSAPKQGNEQFF. In DNA, the CDR3 is TGCAGTGCACCCAAACAGGGCAATGAGCAGTTCTTC.